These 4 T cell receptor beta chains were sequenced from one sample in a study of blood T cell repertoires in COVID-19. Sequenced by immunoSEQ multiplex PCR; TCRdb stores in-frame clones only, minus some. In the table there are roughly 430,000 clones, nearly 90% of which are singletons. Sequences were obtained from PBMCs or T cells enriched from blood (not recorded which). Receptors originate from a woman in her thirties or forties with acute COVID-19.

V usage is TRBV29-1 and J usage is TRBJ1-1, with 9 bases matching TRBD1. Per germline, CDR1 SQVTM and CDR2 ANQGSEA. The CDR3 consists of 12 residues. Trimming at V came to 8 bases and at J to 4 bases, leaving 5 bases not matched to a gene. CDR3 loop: CSHPGQGTEAFF. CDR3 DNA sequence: TGCAGCCATCCGGGACAGGGCACTGAAGCTTTCTTT.

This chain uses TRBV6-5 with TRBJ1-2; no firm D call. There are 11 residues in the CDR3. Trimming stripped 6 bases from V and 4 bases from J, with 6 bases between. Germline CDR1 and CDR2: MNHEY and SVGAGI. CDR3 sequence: CASRSLYGYTF. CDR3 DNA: TGTGCCAGCAGGAGTCTCTATGGCTACACCTTC.

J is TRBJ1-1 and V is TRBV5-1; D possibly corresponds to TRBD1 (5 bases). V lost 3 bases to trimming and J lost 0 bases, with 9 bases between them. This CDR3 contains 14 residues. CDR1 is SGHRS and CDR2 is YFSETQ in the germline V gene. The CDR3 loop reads CASSWGDLNTEAFF. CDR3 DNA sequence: TGCGCCAGCAGCTGGGGGGATTTGAACACTGAAGCTTTCTTT.

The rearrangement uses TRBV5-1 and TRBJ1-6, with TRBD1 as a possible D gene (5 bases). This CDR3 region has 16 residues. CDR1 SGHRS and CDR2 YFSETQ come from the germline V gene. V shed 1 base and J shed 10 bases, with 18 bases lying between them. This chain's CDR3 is CASSLLTGSGGSPLHF. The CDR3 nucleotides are TGCGCCAGCAGCTTGCTGACCGGGTCCGGGGGATCACCCCTCCACTTT.